The next 3 T cell receptor beta chains were all read from a single sample in a study of identical twins. TCRdb recomputed calls from the 5' RACE reads with MiXCR, one row per CDR3 protein. Of approximately 500,000 distinct CDR3 sequences in the sample, 20% to 30% are singletons; the top ten hold 2.9%. Another study also made use of these data, one on T cells expressing NK-cell markers.

The specimen was CD4+ T cells sorted from blood. Receptor source: a woman between 18 and 29 years old in good health.

V is TRBV20-1 and J is TRBJ2-7, with D perhaps matching TRBD1 (6 bases). The V end was cut by 4 bases, the J end by 5 bases, with 12 bases between. This CDR3 is built from 12 residues. Germline assignment: CDR1 DFQATT and CDR2 SNEGSKA (reference sequence). The CDR3 loop is CSATHTGHEQYF. CDR3 nucleotide sequence: TGCAGTGCTACCCATACAGGGCACGAGCAGTACTTC.

This rearrangement joins TRBV9 to TRBJ2-3, with 7 bases fitting TRBD2. The V gene end was trimmed by 4 bases and the J gene end by 6 bases; junction bases not matched to a gene: 17. CDR1 and CDR2 (germline): SGDLS, YYNGEE. The CDR3 extends over 17 amino acids. The CDR3 DNA reads as TGTGCCAGCAGCCGACCGGAGCGGGGAGGAATCAAGGATACGCAGTATTTT. It encodes CASSRPERGGIKDTQYF. Together with reference TRBV9 and TRBJ2-3, the CDR3 gives the full variable domain: DSGVTQTPKHLITATGQRVTLRCSPRSGDLSVYWYQQSLDQGLQFLIQYYNGEERAKGNILERFSAQQFPDLHSELNLSSLELGDSALYFCASSRPERGGIKDTQYFGPGTRLTVL.

This clonotype was recorded a few times. V is TRBV6-1 and J is TRBJ2-3; TRBD2 agrees at 12 bases. This CDR3 has 16 amino acids. Germline CDR1 is MNHNS and CDR2 is SASEGT. With 5 bases clipped from V and 2 bases from J, the junction kept 5 bases outside the gene matches. The CDR3 spells CASSTRTSGVTDTQYF. As DNA, the CDR3 is TGTGCCAGCAGTACACGGACTAGCGGGGTCACAGATACGCAGTATTTT.